This TCR beta chain appears in the sequencing data of a study of blood T cell repertoires in COVID-19. Authors' data handling: From reference gene primer amplification, estimates of nucleated cell counts were derived. Only in-frame clones appear in the TCRdb table, and some are missing; sequencing was by immunoSEQ multiplex PCR. Clonal size and the V and J genes are those of that table, whereas D and trimming came from the DNA. The sample contains some 350,000 clones, about four fifths of which appear only once. The CDR3 is 14 residues long. With 1 base clipped from V and 10 bases from J, the junction kept 9 bases outside the gene matches. CDR1 and CDR2 (germline): LGHNT, FRNRAP.

The genes are TRBV12-5 and TRBJ1-1; 7 bases match TRBD1. The sample comprised peripheral blood. The clonotype comes from a young man with active or convalescent COVID-19. The CDR3 DNA sequence: TGTGCTAGTGGTTTGGACCCAAACAGGGGTGGAGCTTTCTTT. This codes for CASGLDPNRGGAFF. Complete variable domain (other parts from reference TRBV12-5 and TRBJ1-1): DARVTQTPRHKVTEMGQEVTMRCQPILGHNTVFWYRQTMMQGLELLAYFRNRAPLDDSGMPKDRFSAEMPDATLATLKIQPSEPRDSAVYFCASGLDPNRGGAFFGQGTRLTVV.